One sample yielded the 9 T cell receptor beta chains listed below, sequenced in a study of T-cell memory formation after mild COVID-19. TCRdb fed the 5' RACE reads into MiXCR, producing one record per CDR3 protein. The data show about 440,000 distinct CDR3 sequences, 20% seen once. The sequencing sample was made of PBMCs or a T cell subset sorted from them (not recorded which). Every receptor here comes from an adult woman who had mild COVID-19 (a few samples of this study predate the infection). Cell type and time point are not known.

This clonotype was counted a few times. The rearrangement joins TRBV15 to TRBJ2-7; 10 nucleotides match TRBD1. Germline V gene lookup returns CDR1 LNHNV and CDR2 YYDKDF (reference sequence). The CDR3 is 16 amino acids. Unmatched junction bases numbered 7, after V lost 0 bases and J lost 5 bases. The CDR3 DNA is TGTGCCACCAGCAGAGATCGGGACAGGGGTCCCCACGAGCAGTACTTC. This gives the protein CATSRDRDRGPHEQYF.

The chain is built from TRBV13 and TRBJ1-1, with TRBD1 identical over 10 bases. The V gene end was trimmed by 5 bases and the J gene end by 1 base; junction bases not matched to a gene: 4. The germline gives CDR1 PRHDT, CDR2 FYEKMQ (reference sequence). The CDR3 has 15 amino acids. CDR3 DNA: TGTGCCAGCAGCGAACGACAGGGGGCGAACACTGAAGCTTTCTTT. Its translation: CASSERQGANTEAFF.

V gene TRBV12-5 combines with J gene TRBJ2-5, with D possibly being TRBD1 (5 bases). V was pared by 6 bases and J by 5 bases, with 10 bases between. Per germline, CDR1 LGHNT and CDR2 FRNRAP. This CDR3 spans 12 amino acids. The CDR3 nucleotides are TGTGCTAGTGGCCCAGGGCGGGAGACCCAGTACTTC. Translation gives CASGPGRETQYF.

This chain connects TRBV19 to TRBJ1-3; D is perhaps TRBD1 (5 bases). This CDR3 is built from 17 residues. The V end lost 1 base, the J end lost 0 bases, and 13 bases lay between the germline ends. CDR1 LNHDA and CDR2 SQIVND come from the germline V gene (reference sequence). The CDR3 protein is CASSIGQLLISGNTIYF. The CDR3 region has the DNA TGTGCCAGTAGTATAGGACAGCTTCTTATCTCTGGAAACACCATATATTTT.

This clonotype came up a few times. The CDR3 spells CASSPLLDTATGGNTIYF. The CDR3 region has the DNA TGTGCCAGCTCACCGCTCCTCGACACGGCTACAGGTGGAAACACCATATATTTT. The gene calls are TRBV18 and TRBJ1-3; possible D gene TRBD1, 5 bases. This CDR3 spans 18 amino acids. Germline V CDR1 and CDR2: KGHSH, LQKENI. V lost 3 bases and J 3 bases, leaving 21 bases between the germline ends.

This clonotype was observed a few times. The rearrangement links TRBV3-1 to TRBJ2-7, with D possibly called TRBD1 or TRBD2 (5 bases each). Germline assignment: CDR1 LGHDT and CDR2 YNNKEL (reference sequence). V was pared by 1 base and J by 2 bases, with 12 bases between. This CDR3 is built from 15 residues. CDR3 loop: CASSQVGGRTYEQYF. The CDR3 nucleotides read TGTGCCAGCAGCCAAGTTGGGGGTAGGACCTACGAGCAGTACTTC.

The rearrangement links TRBV5-1 to TRBJ2-7, with 10 bases that match TRBD1. Unmatched junction bases numbered 8, after V lost 3 bases and J lost 5 bases. The CDR3 runs 15 residues. CDR1 is SGHRS, CDR2 YFSETQ, per germline. CDR3 bases: TGCGCCAGCAGCTCTGGGACAGGGGAATGGGACGAGCAGTACTTC. It translates to CASSSGTGEWDEQYF.

This clonotype has just a few counts. The CDR3 region has the DNA TGCGCCAGCAGCCAAGAACAGGGGTTCTCCTACGAGCAGTACTTC. This gives the protein CASSQEQGFSYEQYF. The chain uses TRBV4-1 and TRBJ2-7; 7 nucleotides line up with TRBD1. CDR1 is MGHRA and CDR2 is YSYEKL in the germline V gene. V lost 0 bases and J lost 0; bases outside the gene matches: 2. The CDR3 loop spans 15 amino acids.

V and J are TRBV12-3 or TRBV12-4 and TRBJ1-3, with no clear D. Trimming took 3 bases from V and 1 from J, leaving 4 bases between them. There are 13 residues in the CDR3. CDR3 amino acids: CASSFSSGNTIYF. In DNA form, the CDR3 reads TGTGCCAGCAGTTTTTCTTCTGGAAACACCATATATTTT.